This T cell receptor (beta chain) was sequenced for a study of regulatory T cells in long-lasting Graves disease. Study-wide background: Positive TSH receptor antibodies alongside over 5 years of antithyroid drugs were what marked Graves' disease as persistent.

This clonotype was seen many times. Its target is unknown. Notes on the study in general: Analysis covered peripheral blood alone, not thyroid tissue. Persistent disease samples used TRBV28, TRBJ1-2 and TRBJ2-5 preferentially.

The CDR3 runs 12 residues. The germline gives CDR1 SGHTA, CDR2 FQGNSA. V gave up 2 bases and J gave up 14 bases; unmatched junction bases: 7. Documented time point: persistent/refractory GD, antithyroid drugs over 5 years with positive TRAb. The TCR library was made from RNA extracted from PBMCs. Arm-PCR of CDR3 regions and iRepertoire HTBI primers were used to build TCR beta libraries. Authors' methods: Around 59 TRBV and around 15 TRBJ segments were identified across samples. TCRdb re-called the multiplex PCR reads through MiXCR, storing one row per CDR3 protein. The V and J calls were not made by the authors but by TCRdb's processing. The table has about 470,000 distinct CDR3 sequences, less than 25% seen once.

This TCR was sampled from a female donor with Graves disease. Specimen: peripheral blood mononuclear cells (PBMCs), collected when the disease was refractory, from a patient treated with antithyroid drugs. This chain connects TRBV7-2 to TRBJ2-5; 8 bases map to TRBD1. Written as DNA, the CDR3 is TGTGCCAGCAGCTTATTGGACAGGGCGTGCTACTTC. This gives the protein CASSLLDRACYF.